A selection of T cell receptor beta chains follows, all from one sample in a study of control samples from healthy donors and cancer patients. TCRdb's table, derived via immunoSEQ multiplex PCR, lists solely in-frame clones and lacks some. This sample has some 150,000 clones, with roughly 94% found just once. The sequenced sample was PBMCs. The receptors originated from a man aged 55 to 70 with colorectal cancer. CDR3s include the opening cysteine and the closing phenylalanine or tryptophan. The D gene is left open where the match is weak. Size values are once, few and many counts, or a class for expanded clones, and some rows have none.

d_gene	abundance	v_gene	j_gene	CDR3aa	CDR3nt
NA	NA	TRBV10-1	TRBJ2-2	CASSEGGAMGTGELFF	TGCGCCAGCAGTGAGGGGGGGGCGATGGGGACCGGGGAGCTGTTTTTT
TRBD1	NA	TRBV5-1	TRBJ1-1	CASSGGQGVLNTEAFF	TGCGCCAGCAGCGGGGGACAGGGAGTACTGAACACTGAAGCTTTCTTT
TRBD1	NA	TRBV3-1/TRBV3-2	TRBJ1-1	CASSRASGGRGPEAFF	TGTGCCAGCAGCCGAGCGTCAGGGGGGCGCGGGCCTGAAGCTTTCTTT
NA	NA	TRBV5-1	TRBJ2-3	CASSPAFAGTDTQYF	TGCGCCAGCAGCCCGGCCTTTGCGGGCACAGATACGCAGTATTTT
NA	once	TRBV9	TRBJ2-7	CASSVSGGVKHYEQYF	TGTGCCAGCAGCGTAAGCGGCGGAGTGAAGCACTACGAGCAGTACTTC
NA	NA	TRBV27	TRBJ1-1	CASSFEEGNTEAFF	TGTGCCAGCAGTTTCGAGGAGGGGAACACTGAAGCTTTCTTT
TRBD2	NA	TRBV7-2	TRBJ2-1	CASSPRGSRGGANEQFF	TGTGCCAGCAGCCCTCGAGGGAGTCGCGGGGGGGCCAATGAGCAGTTCTTC
NA	NA	TRBV2	TRBJ2-3	CASRRLDTQYF	TGTGCCAGCCGTCGTCTAGATACGCAGTATTTT
NA	NA	TRBV6-1	TRBJ1-6	CASSEGEGFGSPLHF	TGTGCCAGCAGTGAAGGCGAGGGCTTCGGTTCACCCCTCCACTTT
NA	NA	TRBV6-1	TRBJ1-2	CASSEWPFGYTF	TGTGCCAGCAGTGAATGGCCATTCGGCTACACCTTC
NA	NA	TRBV3-1/TRBV3-2	TRBJ1-6	CASSQNEYNSPLHF	TGTGCCAGCAGCCAAAACGAGTATAATTCACCCCTCCACTTT
NA	NA	TRBV4-2	TRBJ1-5	CASSQEEGFNQPQHF	TGTGCCAGCAGCCAAGAAGAGGGGTTCAATCAGCCCCAGCATTTT
NA	NA	TRBV6-1	TRBJ2-2	CASREVNTGELFF	TGTGCCAGCAGGGAAGTTAACACCGGGGAGCTGTTTTTT
TRBD1	NA	TRBV7-9	TRBJ2-7	CASSPPGQGRVYEQYF	TGTGCCAGCAGCCCGCCCGGACAGGGCCGAGTCTACGAGCAGTACTTC
TRBD2	NA	TRBV5-4	TRBJ2-7	CASSLYGGAGEQYF	TGTGCCAGCAGCTTGTACGGGGGGGCAGGCGAGCAGTACTTC
NA	NA	TRBV29-1	TRBJ1-3	CSVEGGDSGNTIYF	TGCAGCGTTGAGGGGGGTGACTCTGGAAACACCATATATTTT
NA	NA	TRBV6-2/TRBV6-3	TRBJ1-2	CASSSRRQTVNYGYTF	TGTGCCAGCAGTTCCAGAAGACAGACAGTTAACTATGGCTACACCTTC
NA	NA	TRBV5-4	TRBJ1-2	CASSVDRSYGYTF	TGTGCCAGCAGCGTCGACAGGTCCTATGGCTACACCTTC
TRBD1	NA	TRBV2	TRBJ2-7	CASSERDRGPYEQYF	TGTGCCAGCAGTGAAAGGGACAGGGGACCCTACGAGCAGTACTTC
NA	NA	TRBV7-9	TRBJ1-2	CASSLIRYGYTF	TGTGCCAGCAGCTTAATCCGCTATGGCTACACCTTC
TRBD1	NA	TRBV10-3	TRBJ1-1	CAIRTGSDTEAFF	TGTGCCATCAGGACAGGGAGCGACACTGAAGCTTTCTTT
TRBD1	NA	TRBV7-9	TRBJ1-5	CASSQGVSNQPQHF	TGTGCCAGCAGCCAGGGGGTTAGCAATCAGCCCCAGCATTTT
NA	NA	TRBV11-2	TRBJ2-7	CASSLEGGLQYF	TGTGCCAGCAGCTTAGAGGGGGGTTTGCAGTACTTC
NA	NA	TRBV20-1	TRBJ2-7	CSARDAGEQYF	TGCAGTGCTAGAGATGCTGGCGAGCAGTACTTC
TRBD2	NA	TRBV9	TRBJ2-1	CASSLTSGGYNEQFF	TGTGCCAGCAGCCTTACTAGCGGGGGTTACAATGAGCAGTTCTTC
NA	NA	TRBV9	TRBJ1-1	CASSVNGGEAFF	TGTGCCAGCAGCGTAAATGGCGGGGAAGCTTTCTTT
TRBD1	once	TRBV27	TRBJ2-2	CASSSAGDRHTGELFF	TGTGCCAGCAGTTCCGCAGGGGACAGACACACCGGGGAGCTGTTTTTT
TRBD2	NA	TRBV7-2	TRBJ2-5	CASTPRAGGQETQYF	TGTGCCAGCACCCCCCGGGCGGGGGGCCAAGAGACCCAGTACTTC
NA	NA	TRBV30	TRBJ1-2	CAWSSPPGVYGYTF	TGTGCCTGGAGTTCCCCCCCAGGGGTATATGGCTACACCTTC
NA	once	TRBV2	TRBJ2-2	CASRQSGLYTGELFF	TGTGCCAGCAGGCAATCCGGGCTTTACACCGGGGAGCTGTTTTTT
TRBD1	NA	TRBV10-1	TRBJ1-6	CASSSGTGHVSPLHF	TGCGCCAGCAGTAGCGGGACAGGACACGTTTCACCCCTCCACTTT
TRBD2	NA	TRBV11-3	TRBJ2-1	CASSFSGGAKNEQFF	TGTGCCAGCAGCTTTAGCGGGGGGGCCAAGAACGAGCAGTTCTTC
NA	NA	TRBV7-2	TRBJ1-4	CASSLNPDAATNEKLFF	TGTGCCAGCAGCTTAAACCCGGACGCAGCAACTAATGAAAAACTGTTTTTT
NA	NA	TRBV18	TRBJ1-1	CASSPPGVAFF	TGTGCCAGCTCACCACCGGGGGTAGCTTTCTTT
NA	NA	TRBV4-1	TRBJ2-3	CASSQEGTKSTDTQYF	TGCGCCAGCAGCCAAGAGGGGACCAAAAGCACAGATACGCAGTATTTT
NA	NA	TRBV6-5	TRBJ2-3	CASSYSLASADTQYF	TGTGCCAGCAGTTACTCTCTAGCGTCTGCAGATACGCAGTATTTT
NA	NA	TRBV2	TRBJ2-1	CASSEEGTPYNEQFF	TGTGCCAGCAGTGAAGAGGGGACCCCCTACAATGAGCAGTTCTTC
NA	NA	TRBV5-1	TRBJ2-5	CASSLEVGGPQETQYF	TGCGCCAGCAGCTTAGAGGTCGGGGGCCCCCAAGAGACCCAGTACTTC
TRBD1	NA	TRBV23-1	TRBJ1-2	CASSHRTGELDGYTF	TGCGCCAGCAGCCACCGGACAGGGGAGCTCGATGGCTACACCTTC
NA	NA	TRBV10-3	TRBJ1-2	CAISEDTTGGWPYGYTF	TGTGCCATCAGTGAGGACACGACAGGCGGGTGGCCCTATGGCTACACCTTC
TRBD1	NA	TRBV19	TRBJ1-5	CASSRGTERNQPQHF	TGTGCCAGTAGTAGGGGGACAGAAAGGAATCAGCCCCAGCATTTT
NA	NA	TRBV5-1	TRBJ2-1	CASSLVGQSYNEQFF	TGCGCCAGCAGCTTGGTTGGACAGAGCTACAATGAGCAGTTCTTC
TRBD1	NA	TRBV5-1	TRBJ2-5	CASRLSGQISQETQYF	TGCGCCAGCAGACTCTCGGGACAGATAAGCCAAGAGACCCAGTACTTC
NA	NA	TRBV6-5	TRBJ2-7	CASSYSERHLYEQYF	TGTGCCAGCAGTTACTCGGAGAGGCACCTCTACGAGCAGTACTTC
NA	NA	TRBV25-1	TRBJ1-1	CASSEELGGMTEAFF	TGTGCCAGCAGTGAAGAGTTGGGGGGCATGACTGAAGCTTTCTTT
NA	NA	TRBV28	TRBJ2-4	CASTPGSEGIAKNIQYF	TGTGCCAGCACCCCCGGGTCCGAGGGAATAGCCAAAAACATTCAGTACTTC